The rows below give T cell receptor beta chains drawn from one sample of a study of T-cell reconstitution after alpha-beta-depleted transplantation in children. TCRdb recomputed calls from the PCR reads with MiXCR, one row per CDR3 protein. The sample lists about 610,000 distinct CDR3 sequences, 10% to 13% seen once, with about 4.3% in the top ten. The sample in question was PBMCs from the stem cell graft donor, obtained from the stem cell graft. The receptors originated from a human donor who donated a stem cell graft to a child with acute myeloid leukemia. Each CDR3 is given with its conserved first and last residue. A D gene is named only where the DNA matches it firmly. A clone size is listed for some rows: how often the clone was seen (once, few, many), or a class if it is expanded.

J gene: TRBJ2-3
clone size: -
V gene: TRBV20-1
D gene: -
CDR3 protein: CSASWRVTDTQYF
CDR3 DNA: TGCAGTGCTAGCTGGCGGGTCACAGATACGCAGTATTTT

J gene: TRBJ2-2
clone size: -
V gene: TRBV18
D gene: -
CDR3 protein: CASSVGLPRNTGELFF
CDR3 DNA: TGTGCCAGCTCAGTCGGACTACCTAGGAACACCGGGGAGCTGTTTTTT

J gene: TRBJ2-7
clone size: few
V gene: TRBV18
D gene: TRBD1
CDR3 protein: CASSPSRDSLEQYF
CDR3 DNA: TGTGCCAGCTCACCATCCCGGGACAGTCTAGAGCAGTACTTC

J gene: TRBJ2-5
clone size: few
V gene: TRBV7-7
D gene: -
CDR3 protein: CASSFGLNLGETQYF
CDR3 DNA: TGTGCTAGCAGCTTTGGGCTCAACCTAGGGGAGACCCAGTACTTC

J gene: TRBJ2-1
clone size: -
V gene: TRBV3-1
D gene: TRBD2
CDR3 protein: CASSHLAGNEQFF
CDR3 DNA: TGTGCCAGCAGCCACCTAGCGGGCAATGAGCAGTTCTTC

J gene: TRBJ2-1
clone size: many
V gene: TRBV3-1
D gene: TRBD2
CDR3 protein: CASSQVITAGGEQFF
CDR3 DNA: TGTGCCAGCAGCCAAGTCATAACGGCGGGAGGTGAGCAGTTCTTC

J gene: TRBJ2-3
clone size: -
V gene: TRBV27
D gene: TRBD1
CDR3 protein: CASTLGQGLTDTQYF
CDR3 DNA: TGTGCCAGCACTCTGGGACAGGGGCTCACAGATACGCAGTATTTT

J gene: TRBJ2-3
clone size: many
V gene: TRBV10-3
D gene: TRBD2
CDR3 protein: CAIKAEKGTAGADTQYF
CDR3 DNA: TGTGCCATCAAAGCTGAAAAAGGGACTGCGGGAGCAGATACGCAGTATTTT

J gene: TRBJ2-1
clone size: -
V gene: TRBV20-1
D gene: -
CDR3 protein: CSAINRRSSYNEQFF
CDR3 DNA: TGCAGTGCTATTAACCGGCGGAGCTCCTACAATGAGCAGTTCTTC

J gene: TRBJ2-3
clone size: few
V gene: TRBV12-3/TRBV12-4
D gene: TRBD2
CDR3 protein: CASRIAGGSTDTQYF
CDR3 DNA: TGTGCCAGCAGAATAGCGGGGGGTAGCACAGATACTCAGTATTTT

J gene: TRBJ2-7
clone size: -
V gene: TRBV20-1
D gene: -
CDR3 protein: CSARAGFTYEQYF
CDR3 DNA: TGCAGTGCTAGAGCGGGGTTCACTTACGAGCAGTACTTC

J gene: TRBJ2-1
clone size: many
V gene: TRBV6-6
D gene: TRBD2
CDR3 protein: CAIRGAYNEQFF
CDR3 DNA: TGTGCCATCCGGGGGGCCTACAATGAGCAGTTCTTC

J gene: TRBJ2-5
clone size: -
V gene: TRBV19
D gene: -
CDR3 protein: CASSIRRDQETQYF
CDR3 DNA: TGTGCCAGTAGTATTCGAAGGGACCAAGAGACCCAGTACTTC

J gene: TRBJ2-2
clone size: few
V gene: TRBV7-9
D gene: -
CDR3 protein: CASTYLIRELFF
CDR3 DNA: TGTGCCAGCACCTATCTGATTAGGGAGCTGTTTTTT

J gene: TRBJ2-3
clone size: -
V gene: TRBV20-1
D gene: -
CDR3 protein: CSARGASRPSTDTQYF
CDR3 DNA: TGCAGTGCTAGAGGGGCTAGTCGGCCGAGCACAGATACGCAGTATTTT

J gene: TRBJ2-1
clone size: -
V gene: TRBV7-8
D gene: -
CDR3 protein: CASSSSQGRLSNEQFF
CDR3 DNA: TGTGCCAGCAGCTCCTCCCAGGGCCGACTTTCCAATGAGCAGTTCTTC

J gene: TRBJ2-7
clone size: many
V gene: TRBV5-5
D gene: -
CDR3 protein: CASSRPSTGTEQYF
CDR3 DNA: TGTGCCAGCAGCAGACCATCAACAGGGACCGAGCAGTACTTC

J gene: TRBJ2-1
clone size: few
V gene: TRBV29-1
D gene: -
CDR3 protein: CSVVEGPGVNEQFF
CDR3 DNA: TGCAGCGTTGTCGAGGGACCGGGAGTCAATGAGCAGTTCTTC

J gene: TRBJ1-1
clone size: few
V gene: TRBV7-2
D gene: -
CDR3 protein: CASSPGPGNTEAFF
CDR3 DNA: TGTGCCAGCAGCCCAGGCCCCGGGAACACTGAAGCTTTCTTT

J gene: TRBJ2-5
clone size: few
V gene: TRBV2
D gene: TRBD1
CDR3 protein: CASREGTGWGQETQYF
CDR3 DNA: TGTGCCAGCAGGGAAGGGACAGGGTGGGGGCAAGAGACCCAGTACTTC

J gene: TRBJ1-1
clone size: -
V gene: TRBV29-1
D gene: -
CDR3 protein: CSVGHGGGNTEAFF
CDR3 DNA: TGCAGCGTTGGTCATGGGGGAGGGAACACTGAAGCTTTCTTT

J gene: TRBJ2-6
clone size: few
V gene: TRBV5-1
D gene: TRBD1
CDR3 protein: CASSSGTGGSGANVLTF
CDR3 DNA: TGCGCCAGCAGCTCCGGGACAGGGGGCTCTGGGGCCAACGTCCTGACTTTC

J gene: TRBJ1-3
clone size: -
V gene: TRBV7-6
D gene: -
CDR3 protein: CASSLVPGAGNTIYF
CDR3 DNA: TGTGCCAGCAGCTTAGTCCCCGGAGCTGGAAACACCATATATTTT

J gene: TRBJ2-3
clone size: -
V gene: TRBV5-1
D gene: -
CDR3 protein: CASSPAPPDTQYF
CDR3 DNA: TGCGCCAGCAGCCCGGCTCCCCCAGATACGCAGTATTTT